This entry concerns a single TCR beta chain. Its target is unknown. This sample is part of a study of shared clonotypes between healthy human individuals. General observations from the study: Naive subsets tended to show greater estimated richness than memory subsets. Clonotype sharing across a handful of donors was observed for 4% to 5.5% of naive CD4 clonotypes.

Some clones are missing from TCRdb's copy, which holds only in-frame ones; the method was immunoSEQ multiplex PCR. The sample lists just over 2,000,000 clones; about 95% were seen once. The naive CD8 population came from CD45RO-negative cells selected for CCR7, without terminally differentiated effector memory CD45RA+ cells. Germline V gives CDR1 MNHEY, CDR2 SVGAGI. CDR3 length: 16 amino acids. With 2 bases removed from V and 3 bases from J, the gap between germline ends came to 13 bases. The source material was naive CD8+ T cells sorted from blood. The V and J genes are TRBV6-5 and TRBJ2-2; a weak D match, TRBD2 (6 bases). This TCR came from a man between 18 and 29 years old in good health. CDR3: CASSYLGGRDTGELFF. CDR3 bases: TGTGCCAGCAGTTACCTGGGGGGACGGGACACCGGGGAGCTGTTTTTT.